This T cell receptor (beta chain) was sequenced during a study of a mutant IDH1 vaccine in newly diagnosed glioma. Study summary: Averaging around 40 years of age, treated patients were roughly 60% male and about 38% female. Overall study results and limits: Any relationship between pseudoprogression and changes in top peripheral T cell clonotypes seemed absent.

V was clipped by 6 bases and J by 0 bases, with 9 bases between them. The CDR3 contains 13 residues. Germline V gives CDR1 MNHEY, CDR2 SVGAGI. Data came from immunoSEQ multiplex PCR; TCRdb stores just in-frame clones and leaves some out. The data hold some 19,000 clones, with 70% to 90% observed a single time. A word on this clone: Its antigen is not known.

Indicated time point: baseline, week 1 (first vaccination visit). The sample's treatment: pre-vaccination baseline after standard-of-care therapy. This chain links TRBV6-5 with TRBJ2-7; D might be TRBD1 (6 bases). This sequence originates from a middle-aged man with glioma. The source was PBMCs, collected from a glioma patient treated with radiotherapy, temozolomide or both. The CDR3 region is CASSPDSSYEQYF. CDR3 DNA: TGTGCCAGCAGCCCGGACAGCTCCTACGAGCAGTACTTC.